This TCR beta chain was identified during a study of shared clonotypes between healthy human individuals. Assay used: immunoSEQ multiplex PCR; TCRdb lists only in-frame clones, some missing. The data show some 2 million clones, roughly 95% seen once. Looked up from germline, CDR1 is LNHDA and CDR2 is SQIVND (reference sequence). The length of the CDR3 is 11 residues. The V gene lost 9 bases and the J gene lost 1 base, with 6 bases spanning the gap. Naive CD8 cells, CD45RO-negative and positively selected for CCR7, excluded terminally differentiated effector memory CD45RA+ cells. Study conclusions and caveats: When naive CD4 clonotypes were compared across a handful of donors, approximately 4.9% were shared.

Details on this clone: Its antigen is still unknown. The same CDR3 can be traced to other DNA sequences in this sample.

Input material: naive CD8+ T cells sorted from blood. The V call is TRBV19, the J call TRBJ1-1; D is undetermined. This sequence originates from a man aged 18 to 30 in good health. The chain's CDR3 is CASSGNTEAFF. CDR3 DNA sequence: TGTGCCAGCTCAGGGAACACTGAAGCTTTCTTT.